The 28 T cell receptor beta chains given below trace back to one sample, sequenced in a study of cytomegalovirus exposure and HLA in healthy donors. TCRdb's copy holds only in-frame clones and misses some; the assay was immunoSEQ multiplex PCR. Of around 300,000 clones in the sample, 70% to 90% were seen once. The specimen sequenced was PBMCs. Every receptor here comes from a woman under 30 in good health and CMV-seronegative.

V gene TRBV6-6 combines with J gene TRBJ1-5; D is possibly TRBD1 (5 bases). The germline gives CDR1 MNHNY, CDR2 SVGAGI (reference sequence). This CDR3 is 16 amino acids long. V dropped 5 bases and J dropped 4 bases, with 18 bases sitting between them. In nucleotides, the CDR3 is TGTGCCAGCAGTCCGACAGCAGGGTATAGGAATCAGCCCCAGCATTTT. Its translation is CASSPTAGYRNQPQHF.

The rearrangement joins TRBV4-1 to TRBJ1-2; D gene uncertain. The CDR3 length is 15 residues. V lost 4 bases to trimming and J lost 2 bases, with 14 bases between them. Per the germline V gene, CDR1 is MGHRA and CDR2 is YSYEKL. The CDR3, as DNA: TGCGCCAGCAGCCCCCTTCTCGGGGTAAACTATGGCTACACCTTC. Protein product: CASSPLLGVNYGYTF.

The chain has TRBV28 and TRBJ2-1; TRBD2 might be the D (7 bases). This CDR3 spans 15 amino acids. The V end lost 5 bases, the J end lost 6 bases, and 17 bases lay between the germline ends. CDR1 and CDR2 from the germline V gene are MDHEN and SYDVKM. The CDR3 DNA reads TGTGCCAGCAGTCTCTTCCGGGGAGGGGGCAATGAGCAGTTCTTC. Its protein product is CASSLFRGGGNEQFF.

This chain links TRBV2 with TRBJ2-1; TRBD2 matches at 9 bases. Germline values: CDR1 SNHLY, CDR2 FYNNEI. The CDR3 has 17 residues. V dropped 4 bases and J dropped 0; count of bases not matched to a gene: 7. CDR3 sequence reads: CASSGASGVRSYNEQFF. Here the CDR3 DNA reads TGTGCCAGCAGTGGGGCTAGCGGGGTGCGCTCCTACAATGAGCAGTTCTTC.

This sequence joins TRBV10-2 and TRBJ1-5; D is possibly TRBD1 (5 bases). The germline CDR1 and CDR2 sequences are WSHSY and SAAADI. CDR3 length: 16 amino acids. Trimming pared 2 bases from V and 2 bases from J, leaving 13 bases between. The CDR3 DNA is TGCGCCAGCAGTGAGGCGGGAAGGGGAGGCAATCAGCCCCAGCATTTT. Translating gives CASSEAGRGGNQPQHF.

This clone has a single count. The chain is built from TRBV5-1 and TRBJ2-7; 8 bases line up with TRBD1. The J segment lost 0 bases and the V segment lost 3 bases, leaving 5 bases of the junction unmatched. The CDR3 extends over 15 amino acids. CDR1 SGHRS and CDR2 YFSETQ come from the germline V gene. CDR3: CASSWTGRGSYEQYF. DNA of the CDR3: TGCGCCAGCAGCTGGACAGGGCGGGGCTCCTACGAGCAGTACTTC.

V is TRBV14 and J is TRBJ2-7, with D uncertain. The V end was cut by 1 base, the J end by 7 bases, with 14 bases between. Per germline, CDR1 SGHDN and CDR2 FVKESK. The CDR3 loop spans 14 amino acids. The CDR3 region is CASSQVHPQREQYF. Written as DNA, the CDR3 is TGTGCCAGCAGCCAAGTTCACCCCCAGAGGGAGCAGTACTTC.

This clone showed up just a few times. J is TRBJ2-3 and V is TRBV7-2; 10 bases agree with TRBD2. After removal of 1 base from V and 4 bases from J, the junction contained 5 bases not matched to a gene. The CDR3 totals 16 residues. The germline gives CDR1 SGHTA, CDR2 FQGNSA. The CDR3: CASSLGSSGSADTQYF. CDR3 nucleotides: TGTGCCAGCAGCTTAGGCTCTAGCGGGAGCGCAGATACGCAGTATTTT.

The chain is built from TRBV28 and TRBJ2-7; perhaps TRBD2 as D (5 bases). The germline V and J ends were trimmed by 2 bases and 6 bases, with 17 bases remaining between them. The CDR3 runs to 15 residues. Germline V gene sequence: CDR1 MDHEN, CDR2 SYDVKM. The CDR3 is CASSLIREGVFEQYF. CDR3 sequence (DNA): TGTGCCAGCAGTTTAATTCGGGAAGGAGTATTCGAGCAGTACTTC.

V is TRBV9 and J is TRBJ1-1; perhaps TRBD1 as D (6 bases). The V end lost 5 bases, the J end lost 7 bases, and 15 bases lay between the germline ends. CDR1 and CDR2 (germline): SGDLS, YYNGEE. The CDR3 runs to 13 residues. The CDR3 protein is CASRGYREGEAFF. The DNA of the CDR3 is TGTGCCAGCAGGGGCTACAGGGAGGGTGAAGCTTTCTTT.

CDR3 nucleotide sequence: TGCAGCGTTTCCAATACAGGGTTCGAGACCCAGTACTTC. It is translated as CSVSNTGFETQYF. V and J are TRBV29-1 and TRBJ2-5, with a weak D call TRBD1 (6 bases). This CDR3 region has 13 residues. Looked up from germline, CDR1 is SQVTM and CDR2 is ANQGSEA. The ends were cut back, 5 bases at V and 5 bases at J, with 15 bases in the middle.

The V call is TRBV7-9, the J call TRBJ1-2, with a possible D match to TRBD1 (5 bases). Germline CDR1 is SEHNR and CDR2 is FQNEAQ (reference sequence). V was trimmed by 2 bases and J by 2 bases, leaving 9 bases between them. The CDR3 totals 14 residues. The CDR3 protein is CASSLRGSNYGYTF. The CDR3 DNA is TGTGCCAGCAGCTTAAGGGGATCCAACTATGGCTACACCTTC.

The V call is TRBV30, the J call TRBJ1-2, with D perhaps TRBD1 (5 bases). V was cut by 4 bases and J by 4 bases, with 25 bases left in between. The germline CDR1 and CDR2 sequences are GTSNPN and SVGIG (reference sequence). The CDR3 has 17 residues. This CDR3 is CAWIRASWTAGGYGYTF. The DNA of the CDR3 is TGTGCCTGGATTCGGGCATCTTGGACGGCCGGGGGCTATGGCTACACCTTC.

The chain carries TRBV19 and TRBJ2-1, with TRBD2 identical over 11 bases. The V segment lost 3 bases and the J segment 5 bases; nucleotides outside the gene matches: 15. Germline V CDR1 and CDR2: LNHDA, SQIVND (reference sequence). The CDR3 spans 19 residues. The CDR3 bases are TGTGCCAGTAGTATTTATAGTCCAAAACTAGCGGGAGTAAACAATGAGCAGTTCTTC. This codes for CASSIYSPKLAGVNNEQFF.

This rearrangement joins TRBV5-5 to TRBJ1-2, with D tentatively TRBD1 (5 bases). The CDR3 is 14 residues long. The V end was cut by 3 bases, the J end by 8 bases, with 17 bases between. Germline V gives CDR1 SGHKS, CDR2 YYEKEE (reference sequence). As DNA, the CDR3 is TGTGCCAGCAGCTGGGACCGCGCTCGGGGGGGCTACACCTTC. Its translation: CASSWDRARGGYTF.

The chain combines TRBV7-9 with TRBJ1-3; tentatively, D is TRBD1 (6 bases). CDR1 is SEHNR, CDR2 FQNEAQ, per germline (reference sequence). With 1 base removed from V and 4 bases from J, the gap between germline ends came to 23 bases. The CDR3 is 19 amino acids. CDR3 in DNA: TGTGCCAGCAGCTTAGAAGTCTCTTGGACAGCTCAAAGCGGAAACACCATATATTTT. Amino acids: CASSLEVSWTAQSGNTIYF.

The chain employs TRBV10-3 and TRBJ2-7; 11 nucleotides match TRBD2. This CDR3 is built from 15 residues. Trimming at V came to 2 bases and at J to 2 bases, leaving 2 bases not matched to a gene. Germline-derived CDR1 and CDR2 are ENHRY and SYGVKD. Written as DNA, the CDR3 is TGTGCCATCAGTGAGCTGACTAGCGGGACCTACGAGCAGTACTTC. The encoded protein is CAISELTSGTYEQYF.

The CDR3 coding sequence is TGTGCCAGCTCGCCGGGACTAGGCGCAGATACGCAGTATTTT. Translated: CASSPGLGADTQYF. V is TRBV6-4 and J is TRBJ2-3; 8 nucleotides match TRBD2. The germline V gene encodes CDR1 MRHNA and CDR2 SNTAGT. V was pared by 8 bases and J by 4 bases, with 8 bases of the junction left unmatched. The CDR3 sequence is 14 residues long.

This clone has a single count. This chain connects TRBV5-6 to TRBJ1-4; D perhaps matches TRBD1 (5 bases). Germline V gene sequence: CDR1 SGHDT, CDR2 YYEEEE. Trimming took off 3 bases at V and 10 bases at J, with 16 bases between the two ends. This CDR3 has 14 amino acids. The CDR3 region has the DNA TGTGCCAGCAGCTCGGGGGTAGGGATGGCAAAACTGTTTTTT. It yields the protein CASSSGVGMAKLFF.

Here the CDR3 DNA reads TGTGCCAGCAGTTTGAGGACAGTACGCGGGGGTCAGCCCCAGCATTTT. Translated: CASSLRTVRGGQPQHF. The chain links TRBV27 to TRBJ1-5; weak D call: TRBD1 (6 bases). Looked up from germline, CDR1 is MNHEY and CDR2 is SMNVEV (reference sequence). The V and J ends lost 3 bases and 6 bases respectively, with 18 bases between them. This CDR3 has 16 residues.

V and J are TRBV4-3 and TRBJ2-7; no definite D call. Germline V lookup: CDR1 LGHNA, CDR2 YSLEER. This CDR3 has 16 residues. V lost 0 bases and J lost 0, with 12 bases in between. The CDR3, as DNA: TGCGCCAGCAGCCAAGATTCTGGCGGAAACTCCTACGAGCAGTACTTC. This translates into CASSQDSGGNSYEQYF.

The V gene is TRBV18, the J gene TRBJ2-7; possible D gene TRBD2, 6 bases. Germline V gives CDR1 KGHSH, CDR2 LQKENI. V was pared by 6 bases and J by 0 bases, with 12 bases between. This CDR3 has 14 amino acids. Written as DNA, the CDR3 is TGTGCCAGCTCCTATAGCGGAGACTCCTACGAGCAGTACTTC. Protein sequence: CASSYSGDSYEQYF.

This clone was found once. This chain joins TRBV5-1 and TRBJ2-5; possible D gene TRBD2, 5 bases. Germline-derived CDR1 and CDR2 are SGHRS and YFSETQ. V lost 2 bases and J lost 5, with 10 bases in between. The CDR3 loop spans 13 amino acids. CDR3 amino acids: CASSFSERETQYF. CDR3 sequence (DNA): TGCGCCAGCAGCTTTAGCGAGAGGGAGACCCAGTACTTC. The variable domain in full, completed from reference TRBV5-1 and TRBJ2-5, reads KAGVTQTPRYLIKTRGQQVTLSCSPISGHRSVSWYQQTPGQGLQFLFEYFSETQRNKGNFPGRFSGRQFSNSRSEMNVSTLELGDSALYLCASSFSERETQYFGPGTRLLVL.

CDR3 coding DNA: TGTGCCAGCAGTTCCTCACAGGACCAAGAGACCCAGTACTTC. This gives the protein CASSSSQDQETQYF. The rearrangement links TRBV27 to TRBJ2-5; TRBD1 is a possible D gene (5 bases). The germline gives CDR1 MNHEY, CDR2 SMNVEV (reference sequence). The CDR3 contains 14 residues. Trimming removed 4 bases from V and 0 bases from J, with 9 bases in between.

The gene calls are TRBV5-1 and TRBJ2-3; TRBD2 matches 11 bases. CDR3 length: 15 amino acids. Germline CDR1 reads SGHRS; CDR2 reads YFSETQ. V shed 4 bases, J shed 2 bases, and the junction held 3 bases outside the gene matches. In DNA, the CDR3 is TGCGCCAGCAGCATGACTAGCGGGGCCACAGATACGCAGTATTTT. It yields the protein CASSMTSGATDTQYF.

The V and J genes are TRBV4-1 and TRBJ2-7; 9 positions agree with TRBD1. Trimming cost V 6 bases and J 7 bases; bases outside gene matches: 10. The CDR3 has 14 amino acids. The germline CDR1 and CDR2 sequences are MGHRA and YSYEKL. The CDR3 is CASRPGTGSLEQYF. The CDR3, as DNA: TGCGCCAGCAGGCCCGGGACAGGGTCGTTGGAGCAGTACTTC.

The chain combines TRBV19 with TRBJ2-3; the D gene is possibly TRBD1 (6 bases). This CDR3 has 18 amino acids. V was pared by 9 bases and J by 2 bases, with 27 bases between. Germline-derived CDR1 and CDR2 are LNHDA and SQIVND (reference sequence). The DNA for the CDR3 is TGTGCCAGCAGAATTGCCGGGACACTGATGGGGACCACAGATACGCAGTATTTT. Amino acids: CASRIAGTLMGTTDTQYF.

The genes are TRBV7-3 and TRBJ2-4; 12 bases align to TRBD1. CDR1 and CDR2 (germline): SGHTA, FQGTGA. The CDR3 covers 15 residues. V shed 3 bases and J 8 bases; nucleotides not matched to a gene: 5. The CDR3 reads CASSLGTGGDDIQYF. The CDR3 region has the DNA TGTGCCAGCAGCTTGGGGACAGGGGGCGATGACATTCAGTACTTC.